This TCR beta chain was profiled in a study of blood T cell repertoires in COVID-19. Using immunoSEQ multiplex PCR, the repertoire was profiled, and TCRdb retains in-frame clones only, with some absent. Of 130,000 or so clones in the sample, about 83% were seen once. CDR3 length equals 15 residues. The V and J ends lost 6 bases and 4 bases, in that order; junction bases with no gene match: 7. CDR1 is SNHLY and CDR2 is FYNNEI in the germline V gene. The sample taken for sequencing was PBMCs or T cells enriched from blood (not recorded which). This chain uses TRBV2 with TRBJ1-2; 11 bases align to TRBD1. This sequence originates from a woman aged 45-59 years with acute COVID-19. DNA of the CDR3: TGTGCCAGCAGGACGGGACAGGGGGGTGGCTATGGCTACACCTTC. Translated, it gives CASRTGQGGGYGYTF.